These T cell receptor beta chains were read from a single sample in a study of cytomegalovirus exposure and HLA in healthy donors. Repertoires were generated with immunoSEQ multiplex PCR, while TCRdb's copy carries only in-frame clones and drops some. The sample holds 120,000 or so clones; around 72% are singletons and the top ten take more than 3%. Sequenced material: PBMCs. The receptors come from a young man in good health and CMV-seronegative. The CDR3 runs from the conserved cysteine through the conserved F or W. Fields, in order: D gene, J gene, V gene, clone size, CDR3 DNA, CDR3 protein. D genes are given only for firm matches. Only part of the rows carry a size: once, few, many, or a class if the clone is expanded.

TRBD1 | TRBJ1-4 | TRBV18 | - | TGTGCCAGCTCACCAGGCCAGGGGGATGAAAAACTGTTTTTT | CASSPGQGDEKLFF
TRBD1 | TRBJ2-5 | TRBV9 | - | TGTGCCAGCAGCGTGGGGGCATGGACAGGGAATCAAGAGACCCAGTACTTC | CASSVGAWTGNQETQYF
TRBD1 | TRBJ1-2 | TRBV9 | - | TGTGCCAGCAGCGTAGTACCAGGGGGCTTTGATGGCTACACCTTC | CASSVVPGGFDGYTF
TRBD1 | TRBJ2-2 | TRBV5-4 | - | TGTACCAGCAGCTTGGACAGGGGGTACACCGGGGAGCTGTTTTTT | CTSSLDRGYTGELFF
- | TRBJ2-3 | TRBV5-1 | - | TGCGCCAGCAGCTTGCGAGGGGGGGCTAGCACAGATACGCAGTATTTT | CASSLRGGASTDTQYF
TRBD2 | TRBJ2-7 | TRBV27 | - | TGTGCCAGCAGCGGAGGGACTAGGGCCTCCTACGAGCAGTACTTC | CASSGGTRASYEQYF
- | TRBJ1-1 | TRBV5-4 | - | TGTGCCAGCAGCTCAATACCCGACAGGGAAGCTTTCTTT | CASSSIPDREAFF
- | TRBJ1-1 | TRBV10-3 | - | TGTGCCACCACATTAACCGGGACAACGAACACTGAAGCTTTCTTT | CATTLTGTTNTEAFF
- | TRBJ2-2 | TRBV2 | - | TGTGCCAGCAGTGAAGGCAGGTCGGCGAGGGAGCTGTTTTTT | CASSEGRSARELFF
TRBD1 | TRBJ2-5 | TRBV19 | - | TGTGCCAGTAGGCCATGGACAGGGGGATCTCAAGAGACCCAGTACTTC | CASRPWTGGSQETQYF
TRBD1 | TRBJ1-1 | TRBV27 | - | TGTGCCAGCAGTTCTTGGACAGGGGATGCGGGGGTCACTGAAGCTTTCTTT | CASSSWTGDAGVTEAFF
- | TRBJ2-7 | TRBV4-1 | - | TGCGCCAGCAGCCAAGAATTGGGAGCCCCGGAGCAGTACTTC | CASSQELGAPEQYF
TRBD1 | TRBJ1-1 | TRBV7-2 | - | TGTGCCAGCAGCTTATGGACGACAGGGTTGGTTGAAGCTTTCTTT | CASSLWTTGLVEAFF
- | TRBJ1-1 | TRBV29-1 | - | TGCAGCGTTGAAGGGCGACAGAGCAACACTGAAGCTTTCTTT | CSVEGRQSNTEAFF
TRBD1 | TRBJ1-1 | TRBV19 | - | TGTGCCAGTAGTTATCTCTCCCCCGGGACAGGGCGAGGCGGCACTGAAGCTTTCTTT | CASSYLSPGTGRGGTEAFF
- | TRBJ1-2 | TRBV6-5 | - | TGTGCCAGCAGTTACTCGGGCGATGGGAGCACCTTC | CASSYSGDGSTF
- | TRBJ1-1 | TRBV7-9 | - | TGTGCCAGCAGTTACCCAAACAGGGACGGTGAAGCTTTCTTT | CASSYPNRDGEAFF
TRBD2 | TRBJ2-3 | TRBV4-1 | few | TGCGCCAGCAGCCAAGTAGCTAGCGGATTGTTTCCAGATACGCAGTATTTT | CASSQVASGLFPDTQYF
TRBD1 | TRBJ1-2 | TRBV7-9 | - | TGTTCCAGCGGACTACAGGGGACGAGCGGCTACACCTTC | CSSGLQGTSGYTF
- | TRBJ1-2 | TRBV6-1 | - | TGTGCCAGCAGTGAATACCTACAGGACAACTATGGCTACACCTTC | CASSEYLQDNYGYTF
- | TRBJ1-5 | TRBV19 | - | TGTGCCAGTGGGGCCGGTGACGGTTTGTTGCGGAATCAGCCCCAGCATTTT | CASGAGDGLLRNQPQHF
- | TRBJ2-2 | TRBV7-2 | - | TGTGCCAGCAGCCCAGGCGGGACAGTTAACACCGGGGAGCTGTTTTTT | CASSPGGTVNTGELFF
- | TRBJ2-7 | TRBV9 | - | TGTGCCAGCAGCGTAGTGTCAAACTCCTACGAGCAGTACTTC | CASSVVSNSYEQYF
- | TRBJ2-7 | TRBV6-1 | - | TGTGCCAGCAGTGTCACAACCCGGGACTACGAGCAGTACTTC | CASSVTTRDYEQYF
- | TRBJ2-4 | TRBV19 | - | TGTGCCAGTAGTATAGGGACTCCCGGTGAAGTGATTCAGTACTTC | CASSIGTPGEVIQYF
TRBD1 | TRBJ2-1 | TRBV7-3 | - | TGTGCCAGCAGCGCGGGACAGGGCGGTGAGCAGTTCTTC | CASSAGQGGEQFF
- | TRBJ1-6 | TRBV30 | - | TGTGCCTCCACGACAGGAGCCGTCGTTCCCCTCCACTTT | CASTTGAVVPLHF
- | TRBJ2-7 | TRBV7-9 | - | TGTGCCAGCAGCTTAGAAGGGGGAAGCTCCTACGAGCAGTACTTC | CASSLEGGSSYEQYF
TRBD1 | TRBJ1-1 | TRBV7-2 | - | TGTGCCAGCAGCTTAGTCGGGACAGGTTATAACACTGAAGCTTTCTTT | CASSLVGTGYNTEAFF
- | TRBJ2-2 | TRBV9 | once | TGTGCCAGCAGCGTAGGGGGACATAACACCGGGGAGCTGTTTTTT | CASSVGGHNTGELFF
TRBD2 | TRBJ2-3 | TRBV7-6 | - | TGTGCCAGCAGCCTACTAGCGGGGGCCACAGATACGCAGTATTTT | CASSLLAGATDTQYF
- | TRBJ1-2 | TRBV29-1 | few | TGCAGCGTTGAAGTGCGGGATAACTATGGCTACACCTTC | CSVEVRDNYGYTF
- | TRBJ1-3 | TRBV7-9 | - | TGTGCCAGCAGCTCACAGGGTGGTGGAAACACCATATATTTT | CASSSQGGGNTIYF
- | TRBJ1-1 | TRBV6-5 | - | TGTGCCAGCAGTTACAACCCCGAGACTGAAGCTTTCTTT | CASSYNPETEAFF
TRBD1 | TRBJ2-3 | TRBV27 | once | TGTGCCAGCAGTTCCACGCCGACAGGGGGCACAGATACGCAGTATTTT | CASSSTPTGGTDTQYF
TRBD2 | TRBJ2-3 | TRBV7-2 | - | TGTGCCAGCAGCCATCCTCGTCTAGCGGGGGGGTCGACAGATACGCAGTATTTT | CASSHPRLAGGSTDTQYF
TRBD1 | TRBJ2-7 | TRBV6-5 | - | TGTGCCAGCAGTGTGGACAGGGGCGGTGGGGAGCAGTACTTC | CASSVDRGGGEQYF
- | TRBJ1-3 | TRBV21-1 | - | TGTGTACAAGAATGGGAGGGATCTGGAAACACCATATATTTT | CVQEWEGSGNTIYF
- | TRBJ2-7 | TRBV10-1 | - | TGCGCCAGCAGCCAGGGGCCTTCCTACGAGCAGTACTTC | CASSQGPSYEQYF
TRBD2 | TRBJ2-1 | TRBV18 | few | TGTGCCAGCTCACCACAGACTAGCGGGGGGCGTCCGAACCGGAATGAGCAGTTCTTC | CASSPQTSGGRPNRNEQFF
TRBD2 | TRBJ2-1 | TRBV7-3 | - | TGTGCCAGCAGCTTAACGGGGCGGGGGTACTCCTACAATGAGCAGTTCTTC | CASSLTGRGYSYNEQFF
TRBD2 | TRBJ2-7 | TRBV7-6 | - | TGTGCCAGCAGCTTAGGGCGGGGGAACGAGCAGTACTTC | CASSLGRGNEQYF
- | TRBJ2-1 | TRBV19 | - | TGTGCCAGTAGGAGGCAGGGACTTTACAATGAGCAGTTCTTC | CASRRQGLYNEQFF
- | TRBJ2-3 | TRBV9 | - | TGTGCCAGCAGCGTAACGTGGGCAGGGATAACAGATACGCAGTATTTT | CASSVTWAGITDTQYF
- | TRBJ1-4 | TRBV4-3 | - | TGCGCCAGCAGCCAAGATCAGGGAGGGACTGAAAAACTGTTTTTT | CASSQDQGGTEKLFF
- | TRBJ2-5 | TRBV7-6 | - | TGTGCCAGCAGCTTAGGGCAGATCCAAGAGACCCAGTACTTC | CASSLGQIQETQYF
- | TRBJ2-2 | TRBV4-3 | - | TGCGCCAGCAGCCAATTAACAGGGTTCACCGGGGAGCTGTTTTTT | CASSQLTGFTGELFF
- | TRBJ2-5 | TRBV5-6 | - | TGTGCCAGCAGCCTGGTAGGGGGGGCGATGTCAGAGACCCAGTACTTC | CASSLVGGAMSETQYF
- | TRBJ1-1 | TRBV11-2 | - | TGTGCCAGCAGCTTAGTGTCAGGGGCGGAGAGCACTGAAGCTTTCTTT | CASSLVSGAESTEAFF
TRBD1 | TRBJ2-5 | TRBV10-3 | - | TGTGCCATCAAGGGGGACAGGGGGGAAGAGACCCAGTACTTC | CAIKGDRGEETQYF
- | TRBJ2-5 | TRBV4-1 | - | TGCGCCAGCAGCCCACTAGTGACCCCAGAAGAGACCCAGTACTTC | CASSPLVTPEETQYF
- | TRBJ2-5 | TRBV28 | - | TGTGCCAGCAGTTTTACAGGGAGGGGTCAAGAGACCCAGTACTTC | CASSFTGRGQETQYF
- | TRBJ2-5 | TRBV4-1 | - | TGCGCCAGCAGCCAAGTGCTCGGGGAGACCCAGTACTTC | CASSQVLGETQYF
TRBD2 | TRBJ2-1 | TRBV7-9 | - | TGTTCCAGCAGCTTCCCGGGACTAGCGGGGGGTAGTACGAATGAGCAGTTCTTC | CSSSFPGLAGGSTNEQFF
- | TRBJ2-1 | TRBV13 | - | TGTGCCAGCAGCTTCGAACGTGGACACGAGCAGTTCTTC | CASSFERGHEQFF
TRBD1 | TRBJ1-5 | TRBV27 | - | TGTGCCAGCAGTTATGGGCAGGGGGTCGGACAGCCCCAGCATTTT | CASSYGQGVGQPQHF
TRBD1 | TRBJ1-6 | TRBV19 | - | TGTGCCAGTACCTCCGGGACAGGGTATTCACCCCTCCACTTT | CASTSGTGYSPLHF